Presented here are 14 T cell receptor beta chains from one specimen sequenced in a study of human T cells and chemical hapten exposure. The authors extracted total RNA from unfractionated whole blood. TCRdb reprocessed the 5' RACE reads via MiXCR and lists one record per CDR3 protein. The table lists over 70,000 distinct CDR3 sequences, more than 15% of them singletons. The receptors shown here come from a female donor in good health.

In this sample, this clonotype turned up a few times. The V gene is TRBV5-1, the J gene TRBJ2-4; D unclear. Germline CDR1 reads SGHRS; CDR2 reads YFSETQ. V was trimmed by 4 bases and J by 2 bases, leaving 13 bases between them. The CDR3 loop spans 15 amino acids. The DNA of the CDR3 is TGCGCCAGCAGCATCGACACACGGACCAAAAACATTCAGTACTTC. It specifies CASSIDTRTKNIQYF.

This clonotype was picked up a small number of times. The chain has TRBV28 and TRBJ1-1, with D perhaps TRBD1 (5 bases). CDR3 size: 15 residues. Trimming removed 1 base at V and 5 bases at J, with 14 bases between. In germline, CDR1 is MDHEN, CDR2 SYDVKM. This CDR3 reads CASSLSEGKGTEAFF. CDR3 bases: TGTGCCAGCAGTTTATCGGAGGGGAAAGGGACTGAAGCTTTCTTT.

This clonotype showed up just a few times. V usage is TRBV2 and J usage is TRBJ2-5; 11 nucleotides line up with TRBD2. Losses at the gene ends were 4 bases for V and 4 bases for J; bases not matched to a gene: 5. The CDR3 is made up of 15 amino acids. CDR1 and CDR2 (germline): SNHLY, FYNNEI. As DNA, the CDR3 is TGTGCCAGCAGTGGGGGACTAGCGGACCGAGAGACCCAGTACTTC. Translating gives CASSGGLADRETQYF.

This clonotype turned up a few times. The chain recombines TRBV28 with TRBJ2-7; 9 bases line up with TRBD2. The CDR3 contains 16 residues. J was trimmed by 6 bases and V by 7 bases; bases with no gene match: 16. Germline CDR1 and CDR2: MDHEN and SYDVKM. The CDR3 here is CASTLQAGGREGEQYF. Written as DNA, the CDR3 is TGTGCCAGCACCCTGCAGGCAGGCGGGAGGGAGGGCGAGCAGTACTTC.

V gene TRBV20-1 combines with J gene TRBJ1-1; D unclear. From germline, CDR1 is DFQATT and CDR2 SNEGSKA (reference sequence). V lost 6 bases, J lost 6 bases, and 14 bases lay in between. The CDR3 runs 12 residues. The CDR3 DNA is TGCAGTGCCCCGGCCAGTCCATCTGAAGCTTTCTTT. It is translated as CSAPASPSEAFF.

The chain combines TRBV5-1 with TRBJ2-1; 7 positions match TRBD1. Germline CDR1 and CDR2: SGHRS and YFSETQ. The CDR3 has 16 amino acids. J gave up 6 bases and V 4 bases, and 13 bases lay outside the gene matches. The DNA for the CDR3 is TGCGCCAGCAGCCCCCTTACTAGAGGGGGCCGCAATGAGCAGTTCTTC. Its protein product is CASSPLTRGGRNEQFF.

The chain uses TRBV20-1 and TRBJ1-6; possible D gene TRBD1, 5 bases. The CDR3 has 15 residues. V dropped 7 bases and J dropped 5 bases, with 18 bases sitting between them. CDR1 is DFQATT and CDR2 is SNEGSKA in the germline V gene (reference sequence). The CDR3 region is CSVGSGRRDNSPLHF. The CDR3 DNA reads TGCAGTGTCGGCTCGGGGCGGAGGGATAATTCACCCCTCCACTTT.

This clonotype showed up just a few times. Here the CDR3 reads CSVGRQGNEQFF. For the CDR3, the DNA is TGCAGCGTTGGAAGACAGGGCAATGAGCAGTTCTTC. The V and J genes are TRBV29-1 and TRBJ2-1; the match to TRBD1 covers 7 bases. Trimming at V came to 4 bases and at J to 6 bases, leaving 3 bases not matched to a gene. The germline V gene encodes CDR1 SQVTM and CDR2 ANQGSEA. The CDR3 consists of 12 residues.

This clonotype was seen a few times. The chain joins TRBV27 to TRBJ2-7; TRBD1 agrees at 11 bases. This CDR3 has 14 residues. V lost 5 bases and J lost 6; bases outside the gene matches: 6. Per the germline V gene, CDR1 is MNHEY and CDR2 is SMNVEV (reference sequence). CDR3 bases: TGTGCCAGCAGTACCTGGGGGACAGGGGGCGAGCAGTACTTC. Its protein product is CASSTWGTGGEQYF.

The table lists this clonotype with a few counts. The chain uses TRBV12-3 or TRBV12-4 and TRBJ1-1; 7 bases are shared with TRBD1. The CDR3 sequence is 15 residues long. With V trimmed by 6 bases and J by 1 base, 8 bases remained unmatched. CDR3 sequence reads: CASRPNRGPNTEAFF. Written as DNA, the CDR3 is TGTGCCAGCAGGCCGAACAGGGGCCCGAACACTGAAGCTTTCTTT.

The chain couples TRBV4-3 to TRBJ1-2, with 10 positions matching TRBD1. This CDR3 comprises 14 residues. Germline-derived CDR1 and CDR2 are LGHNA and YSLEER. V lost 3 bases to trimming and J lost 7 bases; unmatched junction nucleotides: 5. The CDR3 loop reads CASSQGQGISGYTF. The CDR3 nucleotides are TGCGCCAGCAGCCAGGGACAGGGGATCTCTGGCTACACCTTC.

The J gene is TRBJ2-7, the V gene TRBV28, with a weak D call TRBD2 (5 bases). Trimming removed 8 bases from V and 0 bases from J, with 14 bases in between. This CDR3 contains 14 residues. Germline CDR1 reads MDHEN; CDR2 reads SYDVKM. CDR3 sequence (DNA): TGTGCCAGCCGCGGGCCCCCCCCCTCCTACGAGCAGTACTTC. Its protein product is CASRGPPPSYEQYF.

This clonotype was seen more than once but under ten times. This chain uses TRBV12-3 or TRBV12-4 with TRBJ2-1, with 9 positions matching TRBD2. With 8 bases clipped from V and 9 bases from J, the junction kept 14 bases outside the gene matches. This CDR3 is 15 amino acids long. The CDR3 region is CASGPAGTSNGEQFF. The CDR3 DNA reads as TGTGCCAGCGGCCCCGCCGGGACTAGCAATGGTGAGCAGTTCTTC.

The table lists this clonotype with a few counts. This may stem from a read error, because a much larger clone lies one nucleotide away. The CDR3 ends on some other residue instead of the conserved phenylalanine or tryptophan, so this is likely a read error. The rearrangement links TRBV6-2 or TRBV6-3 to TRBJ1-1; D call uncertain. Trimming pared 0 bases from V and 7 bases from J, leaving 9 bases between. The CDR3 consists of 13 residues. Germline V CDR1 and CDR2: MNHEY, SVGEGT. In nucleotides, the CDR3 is TGTGCCAGCAGTTACTCTGAGGAGGTTGAAGCTTTCGTT. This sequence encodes CASSYSEEVEAFV.